This T cell receptor beta chain was obtained from a study of CD8 T cells in ankylosing spondylitis. Study results and caveats: Characteristic of ankylosing spondylitis blood, it appeared, was a TCR beta motif comprising roughly eight highly homologous variants.

With molecular barcodes, quantitative 5'-RACE was used to make the TCR beta libraries. TCRdb processed the 5' RACE reads anew with MiXCR; each CDR3 protein has one entry. Of roughly 670,000 distinct CDR3 sequences in the sample, under 20% were seen once. Note on this clonotype: Its target is not known.

The length of the CDR3 is 11 residues. Trimming took off 6 bases at V and 8 bases at J, with 8 bases between the two ends. The TCR sequence derives from a male donor with ankylosing spondylitis. V usage is TRBV12-3 or TRBV12-4 and J usage is TRBJ2-1; the D gene is possibly TRBD2 (6 bases). Sequenced: blood, either unsorted or a sorted T cell fraction (not recorded which). CDR3 bases: TGTGCCAGCAGGGGGGGTTATGAGCAGTTCTTC. Its translation: CASRGGYEQFF.